The T cell receptor beta chain under discussion was sequenced for a study of T cell responses to AZD1222 COVID-19 vaccine. The study, taken as a whole, reports: Reportedly, close to half of spike-specific TCRs are directed against unmutated variant regions. Spike as a whole was targeted by vaccine-associated CD4 TCRs, dominant at 160-218 and 743-854. The donors showed a predominance of white British ancestry and of females, with possible underestimation of clonal diversity.

Here immunoSEQ multiplex PCR was the method, and the copy in TCRdb shows in-frame clones only, minus some. The sample has about 180,000 clones; more than 80% are singletons. A note on this clone: Its antigen is still unknown.

The CDR3 contains 12 residues. In germline, CDR1 is LGHDT, CDR2 YNNKEL (reference sequence). The V gene lost 1 base and the J gene lost 12 bases, with 9 bases spanning the gap. Sequenced here: peripheral blood, sampled on day 0 of AZD1222 vaccination. This chain uses TRBV3-1 (or the pseudogene TRBV3-2) with TRBJ1-4, with D possibly TRBD1 on 5 matching bases. The TCR comes from an adult in good health. CDR3 in amino acids: CASSQGGAELFF. Written as DNA, the CDR3 is TGTGCCAGCAGCCAAGGAGGGGCGGAACTGTTTTTT.